This is a list of T cell receptor beta chains from one sample in a study of Graves' ophthalmopathy and Graves' hyperthyroidism. TCRdb redid the calling of the multiplex PCR reads with MiXCR, one entry per CDR3 protein. Of over a million distinct CDR3 sequences listed, about 38% are singletons. Sequencing was carried out using peripheral blood or thyroid tissue (not recorded which). These receptors were taken from an adult man with Graves' hyperthyroidism. Both conserved end residues are part of each CDR3. The D gene is left open where the match is weak. Size tells how often a clone was seen (once, few, many) or the class of an expanded clone, and some rows leave it out.

cdr3_aa cdr3_nt j_call d_call clone_size v_call
CASSPTGDPNQPQHF TGTGCCAGCAGCCCCACGGGGGACCCCAATCAGCCCCAGCATTTT TRBJ1-5 - - TRBV15
CASSVTRTDTQYF TGTGCCAGCAGTGTGACTAGAACAGATACGCAGTATTTT TRBJ2-3 - many TRBV12-3/TRBV12-4
CASSQEYWGADEQYF TGCGCCAGCAGCCAAGAGTATTGGGGGGCGGACGAGCAGTACTTC TRBJ2-7 - many TRBV4-3
CAIPDGGSASGANVLTF TGTGCCATCCCAGATGGCGGGAGCGCTTCTGGGGCCAACGTCCTGACTTTC TRBJ2-6 TRBD2 few TRBV12-3/TRBV12-4
CASSLPGTAFNSPLHF TGTGCCAGCAGTTTACCGGGGACAGCTTTTAATTCACCCCTCCACTTT TRBJ1-6 TRBD1 - TRBV12-3/TRBV12-4
CSARGVDRGNLETQYF TGCAGTGCTAGGGGGGTGGACAGGGGAAATTTAGAGACCCAGTACTTC TRBJ2-5 TRBD1 many TRBV20-1
CSVAGGRERKGETQYF TGCAGCGTTGCTGGAGGGCGGGAGAGGAAAGGAGAGACCCAGTACTTC TRBJ2-5 TRBD2 - TRBV29-1
CASSPGRGRKLYEQYF TGCGCCAGCAGCCCGGGGAGGGGGCGGAAGCTTTACGAGCAGTACTTC TRBJ2-7 - few TRBV4-3
CASSLARGLDEQYF TGTGCCAGCAGCTTAGCAAGGGGACTGGACGAGCAGTACTTC TRBJ2-7 - many TRBV7-9
CASIMTGLNTGELFF TGTGCCAGCATCATGACAGGGCTAAACACCGGGGAGCTGTTTTTT TRBJ2-2 TRBD1 - TRBV5-6
CASSRMRDQETQYF TGTGCCAGCAGCCGTATGAGAGACCAAGAGACCCAGTACTTC TRBJ2-5 - few TRBV7-2
CASSFEGDDTQYF TGTGCCAGCAGCTTCGAAGGAGATGATACGCAGTATTTT TRBJ2-3 - - TRBV2
CASSQGLIATPQHF TGTGCCAGCAGCCAAGGGTTGATCGCGACGCCCCAGCATTTT TRBJ1-5 - few TRBV12-3/TRBV12-4
CASRTGKGLTGELFF TGTGCCAGCAGGACAGGGAAAGGTTTGACCGGGGAGCTGTTTTTT TRBJ2-2 TRBD1 few TRBV6-5
CASSEYSWGQAKSEQYF TGTGCCAGCAGTGAATATAGCTGGGGACAGGCCAAGTCCGAGCAGTACTTC TRBJ2-7 TRBD1 - TRBV25-1
CASSPHGSSYGYTF TGTGCCAGCAGCCCCCACGGGTCAAGCTATGGCTACACCTTC TRBJ1-2 - many TRBV14
CASSFSRGSETQYF TGTGCCAGCAGCTTCTCCAGGGGGTCAGAGACCCAGTACTTC TRBJ2-5 TRBD1 many TRBV7-2
CASSRGSGGPGYGYTF TGTGCCAGCAGCAGAGGATCGGGGGGGCCCGGCTATGGCTACACCTTC TRBJ1-2 - few TRBV7-2
CASSPKSGWPHTEAFF TGTGCCAGCTCACCGAAAAGTGGTTGGCCCCACACTGAAGCTTTCTTT TRBJ1-1 - few TRBV18
CALRGLSTEAFF TGTGCCTTACGGGGACTGAGCACTGAAGCTTTCTTT TRBJ1-1 - - TRBV30
CATSPYEQYF TGTGCCACCAGTCCATACGAGCAGTACTTC TRBJ2-7 - many TRBV24-1
CASRRGVGYGYTIYF TGTGCCAGCAGACGGGGGGTCGGCTATGGCTACACCATATATTTT TRBJ1-3 - - TRBV12-3/TRBV12-4
CASSPWDGNTGELFF TGCGCCAGCAGCCCTTGGGACGGCAACACCGGGGAGCTGTTTTTT TRBJ2-2 - few TRBV5-1
CASSFCSARPGPGEGYTF TGTGCCAGCAGCTTTTGCAGTGCTAGACCGGGCCCCGGTGAAGGCTACACCTTC TRBJ1-2 - once TRBV7-8
CATSGDGGLRNQTQHF TGTGCCACCAGCGGCGACGGGGGGTTGCGGAATCAGACCCAGCATTTT TRBJ1-5 - - TRBV15
CDRTRNPYEQYF TGTGACAGGACTAGGAACCCCTACGAGCAGTACTTC TRBJ2-7 TRBD2 once TRBV7-2
CASSESDRATVNSYEQYF TGCGCCAGCAGTGAGTCCGACCGGGCGACAGTAAACTCCTACGAGCAGTACTTC TRBJ2-7 - - TRBV10-2
CASSFYLNTEAFF TGTGCCAGTAGTTTCTACCTGAACACTGAAGCTTTCTTT TRBJ1-1 - many TRBV5-4
CACWDRGNYGYTF TGTGCCTGTTGGGACAGGGGTAACTATGGCTACACCTTC TRBJ1-2 TRBD1 - TRBV30
CASSKETGTHTTEAFF TGTGCCAGCAGCAAAGAAACCGGGACGCATACAACTGAAGCTTTCTTT TRBJ1-1 - many TRBV7-6
CASSFNPRATEAFF TGCGCCAGCAGCTTTAATCCGAGGGCCACTGAAGCTTTCTTT TRBJ1-1 - - TRBV5-1
CASSQGGQGRNTIYF TGTGCCAGCAGCCAAGGGGGACAGGGAAGAAACACCATATATTTT TRBJ1-3 TRBD1 - TRBV5-6
CATSSTTGFGTYEQYF TGTGCCACCAGCAGTACAACAGGGTTTGGGACCTACGAGCAGTACTTC TRBJ2-7 - - TRBV15
CSGDAGTSGIIEQYF TGCAGCGGCGATGCAGGGACTAGCGGAATCATCGAGCAGTACTTC TRBJ2-7 TRBD2 - TRBV29-1
CAIKGTDSNQPQHF TGTGCCATCAAAGGGACGGATAGCAATCAGCCCCAGCATTTT TRBJ1-5 - many TRBV10-3
CASRPPQGSGNTIYF TGTGCCAGCAGACCGCCACAGGGAAGTGGAAACACCATATATTTT TRBJ1-3 - many TRBV7-9